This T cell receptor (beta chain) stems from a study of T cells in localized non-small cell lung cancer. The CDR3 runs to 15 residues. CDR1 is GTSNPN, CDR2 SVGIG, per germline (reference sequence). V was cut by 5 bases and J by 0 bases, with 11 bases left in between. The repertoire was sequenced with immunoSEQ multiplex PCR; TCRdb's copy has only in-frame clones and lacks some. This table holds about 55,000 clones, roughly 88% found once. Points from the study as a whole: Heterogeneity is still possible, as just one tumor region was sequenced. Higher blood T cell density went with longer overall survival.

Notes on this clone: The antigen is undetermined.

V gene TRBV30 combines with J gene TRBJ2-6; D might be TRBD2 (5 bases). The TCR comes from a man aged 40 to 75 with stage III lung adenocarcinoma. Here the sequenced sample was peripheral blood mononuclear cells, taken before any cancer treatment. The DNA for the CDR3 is TGTGCCTGGTCCCAAGGAGGCTCTGGGGCCAACGTCCTGACTTTC. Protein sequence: CAWSQGGSGANVLTF.